This TCR beta chain is drawn from a study of radiotherapy plus CTLA-4 blockade in lung cancer. Assay used: immunoSEQ multiplex PCR; TCRdb lists only in-frame clones, some missing. This sample has roughly 88,000 clones, with 80% to 90% found just once. CDR3 length equals 15 residues. J was trimmed by 1 base and V by 7 bases; bases with no gene match: 9. The germline CDR1 and CDR2 sequences are SQVTM and ANQGSEA. The chain has TRBV29-1 and TRBJ2-2; 7 bases are a match to TRBD2. The sample here was peripheral blood, taken from a patient treated with radiotherapy plus ipilimumab. The receptor's source is a human donor with non-small cell lung cancer who had stable disease on radiotherapy plus ipilimumab. The CDR3 DNA reads as TGCAGCGCACGTGGGGGGGGGAAGAACACCGGGGAGCTGTTTTTT. Amino acid sequence: CSARGGGKNTGELFF.